The entry that follows covers one T cell receptor beta chain sequence. The ends were cut back, 7 bases at V and 4 bases at J, with 12 bases in the middle. This CDR3 has 13 residues. In germline, CDR1 is MNHNY, CDR2 SVGAGI (reference sequence). The data are from a study of patients and donors after allogeneic stem cell transplantation. TCRdb recomputed calls from the RT-PCR reads with MiXCR, one row per CDR3 protein. Of some 880,000 distinct CDR3 sequences listed, roughly 17% are singletons. The material sequenced was blood, either unsorted or a sorted T cell fraction (not recorded which). This clonotype was sampled from a human donor who was either an allogeneic HSCT recipient or a stem cell or donor lymphocyte infusion donor (not recorded which). It is not recorded whose cells these are; they may come from a transplant donor. The chain combines TRBV6-6 with TRBJ2-3; D gene unclear. CDR3 residues: CASTPVDADTQYF. The CDR3 region has the DNA TGTGCCAGCACCCCAGTAGACGCAGATACGCAGTATTTT.